This T cell receptor (beta chain) was captured in a study of circulating CD8 cells and anti-PD-1 response in melanoma. Live CD3+CD8+TCRalphabeta+ cells were sorted into four subsets by PD-1 and/or TIGIT. The QIAseq Immune Repertoire TCR panel built the libraries from roughly 15 ng of total RNA. TCRdb reprocessed the reads with MiXCR, giving one entry per CDR3 protein. This table has 750 to 950 distinct CDR3 sequences, 6.5% to 8% appearing once. Germline values: CDR1 KGHDR, CDR2 SFDVKD. The CDR3 loop spans 15 amino acids. V lost 4 bases, J lost 5 bases, and 14 bases lay in between. Judged by abundance, this clonotype is large.

This sequence originates from a human donor with melanoma. The gene calls are TRBV24-1 and TRBJ2-1; D is unresolved. The material was CD8+ T cells from PBMCs, obtained at baseline or after one month of anti-PD-1 therapy (not recorded which). DNA of the CDR3: TGTGCCACCAGTGACACCCGGCCCCCTAACAATGAGCAGTTCTTC. It specifies CATSDTRPPNNEQFF.